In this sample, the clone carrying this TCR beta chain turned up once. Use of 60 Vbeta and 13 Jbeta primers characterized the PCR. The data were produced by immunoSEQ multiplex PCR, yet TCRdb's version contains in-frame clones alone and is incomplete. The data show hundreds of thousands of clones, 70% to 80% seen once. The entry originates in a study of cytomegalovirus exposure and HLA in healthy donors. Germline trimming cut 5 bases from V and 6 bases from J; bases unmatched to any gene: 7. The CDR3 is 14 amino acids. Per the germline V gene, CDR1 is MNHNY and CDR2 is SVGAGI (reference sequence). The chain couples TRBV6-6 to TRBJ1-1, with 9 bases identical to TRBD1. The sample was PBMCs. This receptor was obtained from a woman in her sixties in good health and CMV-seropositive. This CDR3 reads CASSHDRGIPEAFF. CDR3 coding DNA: TGTGCCAGCAGTCATGACAGGGGGATCCCTGAAGCTTTCTTT.